This T cell receptor (beta chain) was recorded in a study of human T cells and chemical hapten exposure. Time point of the sample: pre-sensitization, week 0. As for treatment: therapeutic diphenylcyclopropenone sensitization with weekly scalp DPC. Ahead of applying each patch test, blood was sampled. TCRdb redid the calling of the RACE reads with MiXCR, one entry per CDR3 protein. The sample holds about 120,000 distinct CDR3 sequences, approximately 13% seen once. Trimming cost V 2 bases and J 0 bases, with 18 bases left between them. The CDR3 consists of 18 residues. CDR1 is SGHKS, CDR2 YYEKEE, per germline (reference sequence). This clonotype showed up just a few times. Its antigen is undetermined. Findings of the study overall: The study found that PT1 expanded TCR counts correlated positively with patch test score.

The sample was whole blood, taken in connection with sensitization to the hapten diphenylcyclopropenone (DPC). V and J are TRBV5-5 and TRBJ1-3; possible D gene TRBD1, 5 bases. This sequence was found in a woman aged 18-29 years with alopecia areata. Some clones in this sample may be carry-over from other donors' samples. CDR3 sequence: CASSLGQIGDFSGNTIYF. The CDR3 region has the DNA TGTGCCAGCAGCTTAGGCCAGATAGGGGATTTCTCTGGAAACACCATATATTTT.